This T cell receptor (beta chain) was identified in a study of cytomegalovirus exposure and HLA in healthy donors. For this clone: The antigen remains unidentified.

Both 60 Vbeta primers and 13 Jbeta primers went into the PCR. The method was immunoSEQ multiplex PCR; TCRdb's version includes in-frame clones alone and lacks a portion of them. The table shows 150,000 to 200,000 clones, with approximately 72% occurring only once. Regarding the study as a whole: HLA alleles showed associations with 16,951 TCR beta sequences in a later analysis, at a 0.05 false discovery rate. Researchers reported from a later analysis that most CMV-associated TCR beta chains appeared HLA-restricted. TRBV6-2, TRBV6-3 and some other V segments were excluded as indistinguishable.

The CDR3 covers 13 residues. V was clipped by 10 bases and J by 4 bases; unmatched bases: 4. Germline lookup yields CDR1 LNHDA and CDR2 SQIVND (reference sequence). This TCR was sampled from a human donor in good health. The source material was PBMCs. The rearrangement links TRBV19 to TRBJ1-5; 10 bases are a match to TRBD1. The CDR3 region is CATWTGGNQPQHF. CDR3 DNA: TGTGCCACCTGGACAGGGGGGAATCAGCCCCAGCATTTT. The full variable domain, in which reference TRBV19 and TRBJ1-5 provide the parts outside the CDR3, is DGGITQSPKYLFRKEGQNVTLSCEQNLNHDAMYWYRQDPGQGLRLIYYSQIVNDFQKGDIAEGYSVSREKKESFPLTVTSAQKNPTAFYLCATWTGGNQPQHFGDGTRLSIL.